This is a list of T cell receptor beta chains from one sample in a study of blood T cell repertoires in COVID-19. TCRdb's copy holds only in-frame clones and misses some; the assay was immunoSEQ multiplex PCR. The table records tens of thousands of clones, almost 80% of them present only once. Sequenced: peripheral blood. These receptors originate from a human donor in a cohort sampled during active COVID-19. CDR3s include the opening cysteine and the closing phenylalanine or tryptophan. The D gene is left open where the match is weak. The size of a clone is reported for some rows only, either as once, few or many, or as a class for expanded clones.

NA NA TRBJ2-1 TRBV14 CASSQGTFNEQFF TGTGCCAGCAGCCAAGGGACTTTCAATGAGCAGTTCTTC
many NA TRBJ1-1 TRBV9 CASSATRGNLMNTEAFF TGTGCCAGCAGCGCCACCCGGGGAAACCTTATGAACACTGAAGCTTTCTTT
NA NA TRBJ2-1 TRBV30 CAWSVGQGFTYNEQFF TGTGCCTGGAGTGTAGGGCAGGGGTTCACCTACAATGAGCAGTTCTTC
NA TRBD2 TRBJ2-2 TRBV7-9 CASSPGTAGGPQRTGELFF TGTGCCAGCAGCCCCGGGACAGCGGGAGGGCCACAACGCACCGGGGAGCTGTTTTTT
NA NA TRBJ2-7 TRBV2 CASRSTSLAYEQYF TGTGCCAGCAGGTCGACTAGTTTGGCCTACGAGCAGTACTTC
NA NA TRBJ2-3 TRBV6-5 CASTWGVGSDTQYF TGTGCCAGCACATGGGGGGTAGGCAGCGATACGCAGTATTTT
NA NA TRBJ2-7 TRBV27 CASRDFSTPYEQYF TGTGCCAGCCGGGACTTCTCGACGCCCTACGAGCAGTACTTC
NA NA TRBJ2-1 TRBV28 CASSSVYYNEQFF TGTGCCAGCAGTTCCGTTTATTACAATGAGCAGTTCTTC
once TRBD2 TRBJ2-1 TRBV2 CASKERGGYNEQFF TGTGCCAGCAAGGAGCGGGGGGGATACAATGAGCAGTTCTTC
NA NA TRBJ1-1 TRBV27 CASSLLRGNTEAFF TGTGCCAGCAGTTTACTACGGGGGAACACTGAAGCTTTCTTT
NA NA TRBJ1-1 TRBV18 CASSPPGLNTEAFF TGTGCCAGCTCACCACCGGGGCTGAACACTGAAGCTTTCTTT
once TRBD1 TRBJ2-3 TRBV24-1 CATSDIRDRGADTQYF TGTGCCACCAGTGATATCCGGGACAGGGGGGCAGATACGCAGTATTTT
NA TRBD2 TRBJ2-3 TRBV4-1 CASSQDSTSGIPTDTQYF TGCGCCAGCAGCCAAGATTCGACTAGCGGGATCCCCACAGATACGCAGTATTTT
NA NA TRBJ2-1 TRBV6-5 CVAESSYNEQFF TGTGTAGCGGAGAGCTCCTACAATGAGCAGTTCTTC
NA NA TRBJ2-3 TRBV7-3 CASSQTTRGSSPDTQYF TGTGCCAGCAGCCAAACAACGCGCGGATCTAGCCCAGATACGCAGTATTTT
NA NA TRBJ1-6 TRBV28 CISRVSSYNSPLHF TGTATATCCAGGGTTAGCTCCTATAATTCACCCCTCCACTTT
once NA TRBJ1-5 TRBV28 CASSFRGSQGQPQHF TGTGCCAGCAGTTTTAGGGGGTCGCAAGGGCAGCCCCAGCATTTT
NA NA TRBJ2-7 TRBV11-2 CASSPTRSYEQYF TGTGCCAGCAGCCCAACTCGTTCCTACGAGCAGTACTTC
once TRBD1 TRBJ1-2 TRBV2 CASKPRQGDWGYTF TGTGCCAGCAAACCAAGACAGGGGGACTGGGGCTACACCTTC
NA NA TRBJ1-2 TRBV5-5 CASSPRWQRANYGYTF TGTGCCAGCAGCCCCCGCTGGCAGCGAGCTAACTATGGCTACACCTTC
NA NA TRBJ2-3 TRBV10-3 CAISGGGLSTDTQYF TGTGCCATCAGTGGGGGGGGCCTTAGCACAGATACGCAGTATTTT
few NA TRBJ2-7 TRBV5-1 CASRDSHEQYF TGCGCCAGCAGGGACAGCCACGAGCAGTACTTC
NA NA TRBJ1-3 TRBV11-2 CASSAGPSGNTIYF TGTGCCAGCAGCGCGGGACCCTCTGGAAACACCATATATTTT
NA TRBD2 TRBJ2-1 TRBV19 CASRPNSAGEGNEQFF TGTGCCAGTCGTCCCAACTCAGCGGGAGAGGGCAATGAGCAGTTCTTC
NA NA TRBJ1-5 TRBV30 CAWSVRGQGSQPQHF TGTGCCTGGAGTGTACGGGGCCAGGGGAGCCAGCCCCAGCATTTT
few NA TRBJ1-6 TRBV19 CASSMREGSAPLHF TGTGCCAGTAGTATGAGGGAGGGTTCGGCACCCCTCCACTTT
NA NA TRBJ2-3 TRBV6-5 CASRRGGVTDTQYF TGTGCCAGCAGACGTGGAGGGGTCACAGATACGCAGTATTTT
NA TRBD1 TRBJ1-5 TRBV6-5 CASSSDRAQPQHF TGTGCCAGCAGCTCTGACAGGGCTCAGCCCCAGCATTTT
NA NA TRBJ2-2 TRBV7-8 CASSLGLLGELFF TGTGCCAGCAGCTTAGGACTACTAGGGGAGCTGTTTTTT
NA TRBD2 TRBJ2-3 TRBV5-1 CASSRLAGDSDTQYF TGCGCCAGCAGCCGTCTAGCGGGAGACTCAGATACGCAGTATTTT
few NA TRBJ1-4 TRBV5-1 CASSLFLGQDEKLFF TGCGCCAGCAGCTTGTTTCTGGGGCAGGATGAAAAACTGTTTTTT
NA NA TRBJ2-2 TRBV27 CASRGGANTGELFF TGTGCCAGCAGAGGGGGGGCGAACACCGGGGAGCTGTTTTTT
NA NA TRBJ1-3 TRBV3-1/TRBV3-2 CASSRSGAGNTIYF TGTGCCAGCAGCCGCTCCGGGGCTGGAAACACCATATATTTT
once NA TRBJ1-6 TRBV5-1 CASSVDGGNSPLHF TGCGCCAGCAGCGTCGACGGGGGTAATTCACCCCTCCACTTT
NA NA TRBJ2-3 TRBV21-1 CASSNAQTDSTDTQYF TGTGCCAGCAGCAATGCTCAGACAGATAGCACAGATACGCAGTATTTT
many NA TRBJ2-1 TRBV29-1 CSVEWQFNEQFF TGCAGCGTTGAATGGCAATTCAATGAGCAGTTCTTC
NA NA TRBJ2-7 TRBV19 CASKGPGGSNEQYF TGTGCCAGTAAAGGGCCGGGTGGGAGCAACGAGCAGTACTTC
NA NA TRBJ2-7 TRBV2 CASSWAIYEQYF TGTGCCAGCAGTTGGGCAATCTACGAGCAGTACTTC
NA NA TRBJ1-3 TRBV5-1 CASSLVPGLTGNTIYF TGCGCCAGCAGCTTGGTCCCAGGGCTTACTGGAAACACCATATATTTT
NA NA TRBJ1-2 TRBV28 CASSRQERYGYTF TGTGCCAGCAGTAGACAGGAGCGGTATGGCTACACCTTC